Presented here are 28 T cell receptor gamma chains from one specimen sequenced in a study of γδ T cells in repeated Plasmodium falciparum infection. Vgamma9/Vdelta2+ and Vdelta2-negative gammadelta T cells were flow-sorted from PBMC for bulk sequencing. TCRdb redid clone calling on the multiplex PCR reads using CATT. The sample consists of 28,000 or so gamma-chain clones, almost 1.5% of them appearing once. The sequencing input was gamma-delta T cells from blood. Every receptor here comes from a pool of human donors (malaria-infected and uninfected, not separated).

Comments on this clone: A far larger clone is a single base away, which makes a read error likely. Other DNA sequences from this sample encode an identical CDR3 as well. J is TRGJ1 or TRGJ2 and V is TRGV9. No J segment appears in TCRdb, so it was assigned here by matching the sequence to germline. The CDR3 covers 15 residues. CDR1 and CDR2 (germline): GITISATS, ISYDGTV (reference sequence). The V and J ends lost 0 bases and 4 bases, in that order; junction bases with no gene match: 9. CDR3 nucleotide sequence: TGTGCCTTGTGGGAGGTGGAGGTGAACTATTATAAGAAACTCTTT. This translates into CALWEVEVNYYKKLF.

In regard to this clone: The protein TCRdb lists belongs to a much larger clone and differs from this DNA's translation at residue 7, which points to a read error; the protein shown is made from the DNA. The V and J genes are TRGV9 and TRGJP. No J gene is reported in TCRdb; it was inferred here by comparing the DNA with germline. Per germline, CDR1 GITISATS and CDR2 ISYDGTV (reference sequence). The CDR3 spans 18 residues. The V and J ends lost 0 bases and 3 bases, in that order; junction bases with no gene match: 5. The CDR3 sequence is CALWEVFKQELGKKIKVF. CDR3 DNA: TGTGCCTTGTGGGAGGTGTTCAAGCAAGAGTTGGGCAAAAAAATCAAGGTATTT.

As for this clone: This sequence is one base from a far larger clone and is likely a read error. The sample carries other DNA sequences with the same CDR3. V is TRGV9 and J is TRGJ1 or TRGJ2. TCRdb lists no J gene, so it was determined here by aligning the DNA to germline. The CDR3 is made up of 15 amino acids. Looked up from germline, CDR1 is GITISATS and CDR2 is ISYDGTV (reference sequence). The CDR3 here is CALWEVQESRYKKLF. DNA of the CDR3: TGTGCCCTGTGGGAGGTCCAGGAATCGCGCTATAAGAAACTCTTT.

This clone has only a few counts. This likely stems from a read error, as it lies one base from a far larger clone. The same CDR3 is also encoded by other DNA sequences in this sample. The chain combines TRGV9 with TRGJ1 or TRGJ2. As TCRdb names no J gene, one was assigned here on the basis of a DNA match to germline. Trimming at V came to 3 bases and at J to 7 bases, leaving 9 bases not matched to a gene. Germline V gene lookup returns CDR1 GITISATS and CDR2 ISYDGTV (reference sequence). The CDR3 length is 13 residues. The CDR3, as DNA: TGTGCCTTGTGGGAGCTAAAGTACTATAAGAAACTCTTT. Protein sequence: CALWELKYYKKLF.

This clone was found many times. This DNA's translation differs at residue 10 from TCRdb's protein, which comes from a much larger clone; a read error is likely, and the protein shown is translated from the DNA. The chain's CDR3 is CATWDLGYKRLF. The CDR3, as DNA: TGTGCCACCTGGGATTTGGGCTATAAGAGACTCTTT. This chain links TRGV8 with TRGJ1 or TRGJ2. This CDR3 is built from 12 residues. Germline V lookup: CDR1 VENAVY, CDR2 YDSYNSRV.

In this sample, this clone turned up many times. CDR3 DNA sequence: TGTGCCTTGTGGGAGGTTAGAGGCAGACGTTATTATAAGAAACTCTTT. Residues: CALWEVRGRRYYKKLF. The gene calls are TRGV9 and TRGJ1 or TRGJ2. Trimming cost V 1 base and J 3 bases; bases outside gene matches: 12. The CDR3 consists of 16 residues. From germline, CDR1 is GITISATS and CDR2 ISYDGTV (reference sequence).

In this sample, this clone turned up a few times. The amino acid sequence in TCRdb belongs to a much larger clone and departs from this DNA's translation at residue 10, likely a sequencing read error; the sequence shown is translated from the DNA. This chain uses TRGV2 with TRGJ1 or TRGJ2. The germline V gene has CDR1 EGSNGY and CDR2 YDSYNSKV. The CDR3 has 12 residues. The CDR3 is CATWEYFYKELF. The CDR3 coding sequence is TGTGCCACCTGGGAATATTTTTATAAGGAACTCTTT.

This clone was seen repeatedly, ten times or more. The protein in TCRdb stems from a much larger clone and differs at residue 3 from this DNA's translation, likely a read error; here the protein is translated from the DNA. This chain uses TRGV4 with TRGJ1 or TRGJ2. Here the J gene was assigned by germline matching of the DNA, as TCRdb has none. The CDR3 contains 19 residues. Germline assignment: CDR1 EGSTGY and CDR2 YDSYTSSV. This chain's CDR3 is CAAWDGLEWMHDSYYKKLF. For the CDR3, the DNA is TGTGCCGCCTGGGATGGACTAGAGTGGATGCACGATTCTTATTATAAGAAACTCTTT.

This clone showed up just a few times. The protein recorded in TCRdb matches a much larger clone and deviates from this DNA's translation at residue 12, suggesting a read error; the protein here is obtained by translating the DNA. V gene TRGV9 combines with J gene TRGJP. The J gene comes from matching the DNA to germline here; TCRdb lacks it. The germline V gene has CDR1 GITISATS and CDR2 ISYDGTV (reference sequence). This CDR3 is built from 17 residues. DNA of the CDR3: TGTGCCTTGTGGGAGGATCACACAGGGTTGGGCAGAAAAATCAAGGTATTT. Its translation is CALWEDHTGLGRKIKVF.

This clone was detected a few times. This DNA's translation and the protein TCRdb lists, from a much larger clone, do not match at residue 16, likely due to a read error; the protein shown is translated from the DNA. Other DNA sequences in the sample encode the same CDR3. J gene calling gave no result, while the V gene is TRGV9. Looked up from germline, CDR1 is GITISATS and CDR2 is ISYDGTV (reference sequence). CDR3 length equals 18 residues. The CDR3 is CALWDQGAFGLGKKIMVF. Here the CDR3 DNA reads TGTGCCCTGTGGGACCAGGGCGCTTTTGGGTTGGGCAAAAAAATCATGGTATTT.

This clone was observed many times. TCRdb's protein sequence differs at residue 11 from the translated DNA; the protein presented here follows the DNA. V gene TRGV9 combines with J gene TRGJ1 or TRGJ2. The CDR3 runs 17 residues. Unmatched junction bases numbered 15, after V lost 1 base and J lost 3 bases. Germline assignment: CDR1 GITISATS and CDR2 ISYDGTV (reference sequence). In nucleotides, the CDR3 is TGTGCCTTGTGGGAGGTATCCCCAATACTCTGTTATTATAAGAAACTCTTT. Its translation is CALWEVSPILCYYKKLF.

This clone was picked up a small number of times. The protein TCRdb lists belongs to a much larger clone and differs from this DNA's translation at residue 15, which points to a read error; the protein shown is made from the DNA. V gene TRGV9 combines with J gene TRGJP. In the absence of a J gene in TCRdb, the DNA was matched to germline to assign it here. Germline assignment: CDR1 GITISATS and CDR2 ISYDGTV (reference sequence). The CDR3 is 24 amino acids. CDR3 coding DNA: TGTGCCTTGTGGGATGTAGCTCGCAAGCTTTCAAGGGACGGGCGAGAGTTGGGCAAAAAAATCAAGGTATTT. Translated, it gives CALWDVARKLSRDGRELGKKIKVF.

As regards this clone: This DNA translates differently at residue 7 from the TCRdb protein, which is that of a much larger clone; a read error is likely, and the protein shown is the DNA's own translation. The chain has TRGV5 and TRGJ1 or TRGJ2. TCRdb does not report a J gene; here it was assigned by matching the DNA to germline references. The CDR3 sequence is 14 residues long. CDR1 and CDR2 from the germline V gene are VINAFY and YDVSNSKD. V was pared by 0 bases and J by 6 bases, with 8 bases of the junction left unmatched. The CDR3 DNA reads as TGTGCCACCTGGGACAGGTCAGGTAGTTATAAGAAACTCTTT. Residues: CATWDRSGSYKKLF.

This rearrangement joins TRGV9 to TRGJP. The J gene is absent in TCRdb and was assigned here via DNA matching to germline. There are 18 residues in the CDR3. The V and J ends lost 0 bases and 16 bases, in that order; junction bases with no gene match: 18. Germline assignment: CDR1 GITISATS and CDR2 ISYDGTV (reference sequence). The CDR3 region is CALWEVQPKSWAKKIKVF. CDR3 nucleotide sequence: TGTGCCTTGTGGGAGGTGCAGCCCAAGAGTTGGGCAAAAAAAATCAAGGTATTT.

About this clone: A read error likely explains why the TCRdb protein, taken from a much larger clone, differs from this DNA's translation at residue 11; the protein shown is translated from the DNA. V gene TRGV9 combines with J gene TRGJP. TCRdb leaves out the J gene; it was filled in here by matching the DNA to germline. Germline V CDR1 and CDR2: GITISATS, ISYDGTV (reference sequence). The CDR3 covers 17 residues. CDR3 region: CALWERKQELSKKIKVF. The CDR3 DNA reads TGTGCCTTGTGGGAGAGGAAGCAAGAGTTGAGCAAAAAAATCAAGGTATTT.

Many counts were recorded for this clone. Only one base separates this from a far larger clonotype, so it likely reflects a read error. Other DNA variants within this sample encode the same CDR3. The J gene is uncalled and the V gene is TRGV9. Germline CDR1 GITISATS, CDR2 ISYDGTV (reference sequence). CDR3 length equals 13 residues. The CDR3 nucleotides read TGTGCCTTGTGGGAGGTGCAAGGGCGAAAGAAACTCTTC. It is translated as CALWEVQGRKKLF.

Only a few counts were recorded for this clone. A far larger clone is just one base off, so this is likely a read error. This specimen includes other DNA sequences encoding the same CDR3. The chain has TRGV9 and TRGJP. Assignment of the J gene here rests on matching the DNA to germline, because TCRdb gives none. CDR1 GITISATS and CDR2 ISYDGTV come from the germline V gene (reference sequence). Trimming took 4 bases from V and 6 from J; bases not matched to a gene: 9. The CDR3 extends over 17 amino acids. The CDR3 reads CALWEVSLELGKKIKVF. In DNA, the CDR3 is TGTGCCTTGTGGGAAGTTAGCTTAGAGTTGGGCAAAAAAATCAAGGTATTT.

As concerns this clone: A far larger clone is just one base off, so this is likely a read error. Within the sample, other DNA sequences also encode this same CDR3. This chain connects TRGV9 to TRGJP. No J gene was available from TCRdb, and it was assigned here by a germline match of the DNA. V lost 0 bases and J lost 5; bases outside the gene matches: 7. Germline CDR1 and CDR2: GITISATS and ISYDGTV (reference sequence). The CDR3 spans 18 residues. The CDR3 DNA sequence: TGTGCCTTGTGGGAGGTGCCGATCAAAGAGTTGGGCAAAAAAATCAAGGTATTT. Its protein is CALWEVPIKELGKKIKVF.

In its sample, this clone was seen many times. A far larger clone is a single base away, which makes a read error likely. This chain joins TRGV9 and TRGJP. The J gene, left out of TCRdb, was set here by checking the DNA against germline. Germline CDR1 GITISATS, CDR2 ISYDGTV (reference sequence). The CDR3 sequence is 15 residues long. The CDR3 DNA follows: TGCGCCTTGTGGGAGGTGTATAGGGGCAAAAAAATCAAGGTATTT. It yields the protein CALWEVYRGKKIKVF.

This clone was seen only a few times. TCRdb lists the protein of a much larger clone for this DNA, which differs at residue 8, so this is likely a read error; the protein given here is translated from the DNA itself. The chain has TRGV9 and TRGJP1. Germline CDR1 and CDR2: GITISATS and ISYDGTV (reference sequence). This CDR3 has 14 residues. The J segment lost 8 bases and the V segment lost 1 base, leaving 7 bases of the junction unmatched. The CDR3 DNA reads TGTGCCTTGTGGGAGGTTCGGTGGGGTTGGTTCAAGATATTT. It yields the protein CALWEVRWGWFKIF.

This clone came up many times. The protein TCRdb gives is from a much larger clone and does not agree with this DNA's translation at residue 8, likely a read error; the protein shown here comes from the DNA. V gene TRGV9 combines with J gene TRGJP. Since TCRdb gives no J gene, matching the DNA to germline was used here to assign it. The CDR3 is 15 residues long. From germline, CDR1 is GITISATS and CDR2 ISYDGTV (reference sequence). CDR3 coding DNA: TGTGCCTTGTGGGCGACTGAGTCGGGCAAAAAAATCAAGGTATTT. Its translation is CALWATESGKKIKVF.

Only a few counts were recorded for this clone. The protein TCRdb gives is from a much larger clone and does not agree with this DNA's translation at residue 8, likely a read error; the protein shown here comes from the DNA. The J gene is TRGJP1, the V gene TRGV5. Assignment of the J gene here rests on matching the DNA to germline, because TCRdb gives none. From germline, CDR1 is VINAFY and CDR2 YDVSNSKD. V was pared by 0 bases and J by 0 bases, with 10 bases of the junction left unmatched. The CDR3 sequence is 18 residues long. CDR3 region: CATWDRDILNTTGWFKIF. The DNA of the CDR3 is TGTGCCACCTGGGACAGGGACATACTTAATACCACTGGTTGGTTCAAGATATTT.

This clone was seen ten or more times. The protein given by TCRdb reflects a much larger clone and differs at residue 9 from this DNA's translation, likely from a read error; the protein shown is the DNA's translation. This chain joins TRGV4 and TRGJ1 or TRGJ2. Assignment of the J gene here rests on matching the DNA to germline, because TCRdb gives none. The length of the CDR3 is 14 residues. Per germline, CDR1 EGSTGY and CDR2 YDSYTSSV. CDR3 DNA: TGTGCCACCTGGGATGGGCCGAATCATTATAAGAAACTCTTT. Its protein product is CATWDGPNHYKKLF.

Note on this clone: The protein given by TCRdb reflects a much larger clone and differs at residue 7 from this DNA's translation, likely from a read error; the protein shown is the DNA's translation. The genes are TRGV4 and TRGJP2. The CDR3 runs 13 residues. Germline V lookup: CDR1 EGSTGY, CDR2 YDSYTSSV. J lost 8 bases, V lost 3 bases, and 6 bases had no gene match. The chain's CDR3 is CATWDLRDWIKTF. DNA of the CDR3: TGTGCCACCTGGGATTTGAGAGATTGGATCAAGACGTTT.

Turning to this clone: Only one base separates this from a far larger clonotype, so it likely reflects a read error. Different DNA sequences within this sample yield the same CDR3. The CDR3 loop reads CALWGAELGKKIKVF. The DNA for the CDR3 is TGTGCCTTGTGGGGAGCGGAGTTGGGCAAAAAGATCAAGGTATTT. The chain has TRGV9 and TRGJP. Here the J gene was assigned by germline matching of the DNA, as TCRdb has none. The CDR3 has 15 amino acids. CDR1 is GITISATS, CDR2 ISYDGTV, per germline (reference sequence).

This clone was recorded many times. V usage is TRGV9 and J usage is TRGJP1. The germline CDR1 and CDR2 sequences are GITISATS and ISYDGTV (reference sequence). Trimming cost V 0 bases and J 2 bases; bases outside gene matches: 3. The CDR3 covers 15 residues. The CDR3 coding sequence is TGTGCCTTGTGGGAGGTGACGACCACTGGTTGGTTCAAGATATTT. It is translated as CALWEVTTTGWFKIF.

About this clone itself: The TCRdb record carries a much larger clone's protein, which differs from this DNA's translation at residue 15; a read error is the likely cause, and the protein listed here is the DNA translation. The genes are TRGV9 and TRGJP. CDR1 and CDR2 (germline): GITISATS, ISYDGTV (reference sequence). The CDR3 has 18 residues. In DNA form, the CDR3 reads TGTGCCTTGTGGGAGGCGGGCCCTCAAGAGTTGGGCAAAAAAGTCAAGGTATTT. Its protein is CALWEAGPQELGKKVKVF.

This clone was observed a handful of times. TCRdb's protein for this DNA is that of a much larger clone and differs from the translation at residue 9, likely a read error; the protein shown is the DNA translation. J is TRGJ1 or TRGJ2 and V is TRGV5. The J gene was missing in TCRdb and was found by matching the end of the DNA to germline. The CDR3 is 13 amino acids. With V trimmed by 5 bases and J by 8 bases, 12 bases remained unmatched. Germline loops: CDR1 VINAFY, CDR2 YDVSNSKD. DNA of the CDR3: TGTGCCACCTGGGGGCGTGAGGTGCATAAGAAACTCTTT. Protein sequence: CATWGREVHKKLF.